The entry below gives a single T cell receptor beta chain sequence along with its context. Its antigen remains unidentified. Sorted naive or memory CD4+ cells met CEF peptides for under eleven days. The protocol was immunoSEQ multiplex PCR, while the TCRdb copy is restricted to in-frame clones and leaves out a portion. The sample includes 41,000 or so clones, more than 65% seen only once; the top ten take 3.5% to 5%. These data belong to a study of CD4 T cells in relation to SARS-CoV-2 and coronaviruses. Study-wide context: PBMCs were cultured with antigen for roughly 9 days before TCR beta sequencing. Convalescent donors were aged about 21 to 72, with median around 40 years.

Per germline, CDR1 LGHDT and CDR2 YNNKEL (reference sequence). J was trimmed by 5 bases and V by 4 bases; bases with no gene match: 7. This CDR3 contains 14 residues. Sequenced material: naive CD4+ T cells from PBMCs, cultured in vitro. Sample subset: naive CD4+ T cells isolated by negative enrichment. The chain recombines TRBV3-1 (or the pseudogene TRBV3-2) with TRBJ2-5, with 7 nucleotides matching TRBD1. This TCR was sampled from an adult with COVID-19. The CDR3 DNA sequence: TGTGCCAGCAGCCCCCACAGGGGTCTGGAGACCCAGTACTTC. This encodes CASSPHRGLETQYF.